Shown below are 11 T cell receptor beta chains from a single sample sequenced in a study of CD8 T cells in ankylosing spondylitis. MiXCR, applied by TCRdb to the 5' RACE reads, yields one record per CDR3 protein. The sample carries fewer than 550,000 distinct CDR3 sequences, about 5.4% recorded once. Broader study findings: Ankylosing spondylitis blood seemed to carry a telltale TCR beta motif made of under ten highly homologous variants.

For these receptors, no antigen is known. The sequenced sample was blood, either unsorted or a sorted T cell fraction (not recorded which). Receptor source: a male donor with ankylosing spondylitis.

This clonotype was observed many times. The chain couples TRBV11-2 to TRBJ1-2; no reliable D call. V was clipped by 1 base and J by 7 bases, with 7 bases between them. The CDR3 spans 12 residues. From germline, CDR1 is SGHAT and CDR2 FQNNGV. CDR3 sequence: CASSLGETGYTF. The CDR3 bases are TGTGCCAGCAGCTTAGGGGAAACTGGCTACACCTTC.

This clonotype occurred many times. The chain combines TRBV4-3 with TRBJ2-7, with D unresolved. CDR3 length equals 17 residues. From germline, CDR1 is LGHNA and CDR2 YSLEER. Trimming left V 0 bases short and J 2 bases short, with 17 bases between. The CDR3 DNA follows: TGCGCCAGCAGCCAAGATCCCCTGGACGGTTTACCCTACGAGCAGTACTTC. It specifies CASSQDPLDGLPYEQYF.

This clonotype showed up many times. The chain joins TRBV7-9 to TRBJ2-1; D may be TRBD1 or TRBD2 (6 bases each). Trimming cost V 1 base and J 0 bases, with 10 bases left between them. The germline CDR1 and CDR2 sequences are SEHNR and FQNEAQ (reference sequence). The CDR3 totals 16 residues. Here the CDR3 reads CASSLDGGSSYNEQFF. DNA of the CDR3: TGTGCCAGCAGCTTAGACGGGGGCAGCTCCTACAATGAGCAGTTCTTC.

Points on this clonotype: This sequence may be a read error, since a much larger clone differs from it by one base. This sequence joins TRBV12-3 or TRBV12-4 and TRBJ2-2; possible D gene TRBD2, 5 bases. The CDR3 totals 18 residues. Trimming shortened V by 11 bases and J by 4 bases, and 29 bases separated the two germline ends. CDR3: CAGTRRFGSSSGTGELFF. The CDR3 region has the DNA TGTGCCGGCACTAGAAGATTTGGCTCTTCGAGCGGCACCGGGGAGCTGTTTTTT.

This clonotype was detected ten times or more. The J gene is TRBJ2-3, the V gene TRBV9, with D hard to call. Germline V lookup: CDR1 SGDLS, CDR2 YYNGEE. This CDR3 is 13 amino acids long. V was shortened by 4 bases and J by 4 bases, with 10 bases between the two germline ends. The CDR3 DNA reads as TGTGCCAGCAGCCTCCTACAGCCAGATACGCAGTATTTT. Translated: CASSLLQPDTQYF.

This clonotype was detected ten times or more. The chain uses TRBV10-2 and TRBJ1-1; weak D call: TRBD1 (5 bases). Germline V gives CDR1 WSHSY, CDR2 SAAADI. This CDR3 region has 11 residues. Trimming stripped 8 bases from V and 10 bases from J, with 14 bases between. CDR3 nucleotide sequence: TGCGCCAGCTCCAGGGAGGGTTCAGCTTTCTTT. It is translated as CASSREGSAFF.

This clonotype has just a few counts. This sequence joins TRBV6-2 or TRBV6-3 and TRBJ2-5, with 7 bases identical to TRBD2. This CDR3 has 13 amino acids. J was trimmed by 2 bases and V by 7 bases; bases with no gene match: 4. Germline V gives CDR1 MNHEY, CDR2 SVGEGT. CDR3: CASISGVQETQYF. CDR3 DNA: TGTGCCAGCATCAGCGGGGTACAAGAGACCCAGTACTTC.

The genes are TRBV11-2 and TRBJ2-1; D unclear. Per the germline V gene, CDR1 is SGHAT and CDR2 is FQNNGV. The CDR3 consists of 12 residues. Trimming left V 2 bases short and J 14 bases short, with 13 bases between. CDR3 sequence: CASSLSGLKEFF. The CDR3 nucleotides are TGTGCCAGCAGCTTATCGGGCTTGAAGGAGTTCTTC.

This clonotype was recorded many times. The chain has TRBV4-3 and TRBJ2-1; D not resolved. The CDR3 is 18 amino acids. V was shortened by 0 bases and J by 4 bases, with 19 bases between the two germline ends. CDR1 and CDR2 from the germline V gene are LGHNA and YSLEER. CDR3 in DNA: TGCGCCAGCAGCCAAGATCCGAGGCCGCAAAACCAATACAATGAGCAGTTCTTC. It codes for CASSQDPRPQNQYNEQFF.

This clonotype has a count of ten or more. This rearrangement joins TRBV29-1 to TRBJ1-1; 10 bases are a match to TRBD1. V dropped 5 bases and J dropped 6; count of bases not matched to a gene: 6. CDR3 size: 13 residues. The V gene's germline CDR1 is SQVTM and CDR2 ANQGSEA. The CDR3 sequence: CSVPGQGWPEAFF. CDR3 nucleotide sequence: TGCAGCGTTCCGGGACAGGGGTGGCCTGAAGCTTTCTTT. Filled out from reference TRBV29-1 and TRBJ1-1, the complete variable domain reads SAVISQKPSRDICQRGTSLTIQCQVDSQVTMMFWYRQQPGQSLTLIATANQGSEATYESGFVIDKFPISRPNLTFSTLTVSNMSPEDSSIYLCSVPGQGWPEAFFGQGTRLTVV.

This clonotype was observed a handful of times. J is TRBJ2-7 and V is TRBV10-1, with 7 bases matching TRBD1. This CDR3 is built from 14 residues. The J segment lost 3 bases and the V segment lost 4 bases, leaving 6 bases of the junction unmatched. Germline V gene lookup returns CDR1 WNHNN and CDR2 SYGVQD (reference sequence). The CDR3 sequence: CASSGGTARYEQYF. CDR3 bases: TGCGCCAGCAGTGGTGGGACAGCCCGCTACGAGCAGTACTTC.